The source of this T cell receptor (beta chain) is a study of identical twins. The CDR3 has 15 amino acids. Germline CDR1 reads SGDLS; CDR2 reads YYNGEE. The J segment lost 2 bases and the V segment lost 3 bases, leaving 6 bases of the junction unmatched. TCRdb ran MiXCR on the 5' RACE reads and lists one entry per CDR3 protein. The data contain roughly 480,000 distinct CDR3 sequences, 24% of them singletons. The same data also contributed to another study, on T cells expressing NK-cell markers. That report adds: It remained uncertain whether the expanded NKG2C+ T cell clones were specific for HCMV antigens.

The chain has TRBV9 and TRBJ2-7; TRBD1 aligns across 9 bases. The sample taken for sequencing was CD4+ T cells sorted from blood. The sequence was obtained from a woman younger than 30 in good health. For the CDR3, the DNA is TGTGCCAGCAGCGGGAGGACAGGGGCCACCTACGAGCAGTACTTC. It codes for CASSGRTGATYEQYF.